This T cell receptor beta chain was retrieved from a study of post-analysis software for immune sequencing data. Study-level points and caveats: The five TRBV segments detected at higher frequency in patients than in controls included TRBV5-6, TRBV5-1 and TRBV20-1.

This CDR3 is 15 amino acids long. V dropped 5 bases and J dropped 2; count of bases not matched to a gene: 6. The germline V gene encodes CDR1 MNHEY and CDR2 SVGAGI. Of note for this clonotype: What it recognizes is unknown.

Libraries were made from TCR beta cDNA, and they carried unique molecular identifiers. TCRdb called the PCR reads again in MiXCR, with one record for every CDR3 protein. The sample lists more than 500,000 distinct CDR3 sequences; 34% were seen once. The source of this sequence is a girl aged 2-17 years with multiple sclerosis. The chain combines TRBV6-5 with TRBJ2-5; 9 bases agree with TRBD1. The source material was blood. The CDR3 loop reads CASSKLGTGQETQYF. CDR3 nucleotide sequence: TGTGCCAGCAGTAAACTAGGGACAGGGCAAGAGACCCAGTACTTC.